Following are 2 T cell receptor beta chains from one sample sequenced in a study of immune characterization of retroperitoneal liposarcoma. TCRdb reprocessed the PCR reads with MiXCR, giving one entry per CDR3 protein. In the table there are several thousand distinct CDR3 sequences, more than 35% of which are singletons. What was sequenced was tumor tissue. The receptor set was obtained from a male donor with retroperitoneal liposarcoma.

V is TRBV7-2 and J is TRBJ1-2; D is perhaps TRBD1 (5 bases). From germline, CDR1 is SGHTA and CDR2 FQGNSA. Trimming stripped 5 bases from V and 4 bases from J, with 20 bases between. The CDR3 consists of 16 residues. In DNA form, the CDR3 reads TGTGCCAGCAGCCCGAGCAGGGATCTGGCGGCCTATGGCTACACCTTC. Translation gives CASSPSRDLAAYGYTF. Combining the CDR3 with reference TRBV7-2 and TRBJ1-2 gives the whole variable domain GAGVSQSPSNKVTEKGKDVELRCDPISGHTALYWYRQSLGQGLEFLIYFQGNSAPDKSGLPSDRFSAERTGGSVSTLTIQRTQQEDSAVYLCASSPSRDLAAYGYTFGSGTRLTVV.

V is TRBV12-3 or TRBV12-4 and J is TRBJ2-5; the match to TRBD2 covers 10 bases. The end of the DNA aligns better with TRBJ2-1, so the J call may be wrong. CDR3 length: 16 amino acids. The chain's CDR3 is CASSPLAGIMRDEQFF. The CDR3 nucleotides read TGTGCCAGCAGCCCACTAGCGGGGATTATGCGAGATGAGCAGTTCTTC.